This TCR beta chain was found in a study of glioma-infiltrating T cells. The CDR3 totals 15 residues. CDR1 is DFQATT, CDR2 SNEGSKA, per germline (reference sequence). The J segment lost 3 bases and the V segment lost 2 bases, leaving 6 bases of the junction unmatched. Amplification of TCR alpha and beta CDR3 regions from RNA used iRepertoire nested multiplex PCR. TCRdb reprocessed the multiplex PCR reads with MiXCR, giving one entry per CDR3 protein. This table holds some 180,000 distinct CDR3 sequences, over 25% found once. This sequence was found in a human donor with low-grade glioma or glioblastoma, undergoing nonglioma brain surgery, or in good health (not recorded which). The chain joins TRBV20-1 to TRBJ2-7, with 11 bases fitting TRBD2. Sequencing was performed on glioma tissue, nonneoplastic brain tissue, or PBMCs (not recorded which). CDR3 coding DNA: TGCAGTGCTAGATCTACTAGCGGGAGCGGCTACGAGCAGTACTTC. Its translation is CSARSTSGSGYEQYF.